The text below deals with one T cell receptor beta chain. The antigen it recognizes is unknown. No much larger clone is present one base from it, and per-base qualities are unavailable. The collaborating institutions used their own protocols to collect whole blood in K2EDTA tubes. For TCRbeta analysis, collaborators shipped samples as frozen whole blood, isolated PBMCs, or DNA extracted from either of those sample types. The record originates from a study of blood T cell repertoires in COVID-19 (dated by TCRdb to between 2020 and 2021). Broadly, across the study: Collaborator samples came from the United States, Italy and Spain and covered acute and convalescent phases of COVID-19. The material from the prospective study consisted of cDNA or gDNA derived from T cells, B-cell-depleted T cells, or PBMCs. Subjects who had been exposed to COVID-19, were actively infected with it, or had recovered from it provided the deeply sampled blood TCRbeta repertoires that made up the dataset. The repertoires were made available in a free public database intended to serve as a resource for research on the immune response to SARS-CoV-2. The samples were drawn from two sources: the first 160 participants of the ongoing ImmuneRACE study, and approximately 1,300 subjects contributed by 6 global collaborators. A de-identified subject ID, COVID-19 status, age in years and sex were almost always included in the sample metadata. Where HLA class I and class II types were available, the types were taken from metadata supplied by the sample provider, not from assay-based typing.

TCRbeta CDR3 regions were amplified from genomic DNA by means of the immunoSEQ Assay, a bias-controlled multiplex PCR. Regarding the original processing steps: Nucleated cell counts per sample were estimated from amplification of reference gene primers within the assay. Sequence reads were collapsed and filtered to measure the absolute abundance of every unique TCRbeta CDR3 rearrangement. For each sample, productive Simpson clonality was calculated by taking the square root of Simpson's diversity index across productive rearrangements. TCRdb limited this immuneACCESS table to in-frame rearrangements with V and J called. A share of clones is missing; checked studies link under half to unresolved V genes, and the rest is unexplained. For V, J and clone size, that table is used; D and trimming come from the DNA. Within this sample are 90,000 to 130,000 clones, with 82% of them counted one time only. 7% to 9% of the sample belongs to the ten largest clones.

V loses 4 bases, J loses 6 bases, and the germline ends lie 17 bases apart. Spanning cysteine to phenylalanine, the CDR3 consists of 15 amino acids. This entry keeps only the CDR3 DNA: 45 bases, framed from base 1. Per the germline V gene, MGHDK is the CDR1 and SYGVNS is the CDR2. Here is what the overall study found, with its caveats: The amount of clinical and demographic metadata varied by source and participant and was provided uncurated.

The chain joins TRBV25-1 to TRBJ2-3; a weak D assignment points to TRBD2 (7 bases agree). The receptor's source is a man aged 65 to 79 with acute or convalescent COVID-19. The specimen was peripheral blood. The bases read TGTGCCAGCAGTGTCGGACTAGGGGGGGCGGATACGCAGTATTTT. Its amino acids are CASSVGLGGADTQYF.